One and the same sample provided the 13 T cell receptor beta chains below, sequenced in a study of T cells after yellow fever vaccination (dated by TCRdb to between 2018 and 2021). Explained via the paper, the treatment or condition label denotes: live attenuated yellow fever vaccine strain. The method was 5' RACE. The instrument given in TCRdb is Illumina NovaSeq 6000. The public reads were run again by TCRdb, first through fastp at Q25 and then through MiXCR, and only productive beta chains were kept. Each CDR3 protein appears once, grouped with its most common genes and DNA. Within this sample are 250,000 to 400,000 distinct CDR3 sequences, with 4.1% of them counted one time only. The top ten clonotypes cover around 23% of the sample. The sample here was PBMCs, taken 5 days after the yellow fever booster vaccination. These TCRs come from a man between 18 and 29 years old who received the YFV17D yellow fever vaccine.

In its sample, this clonotype was seen a few times. V and J are TRBV4-3 and TRBJ2-5; weak D call: TRBD2 (6 bases). CDR3 size: 17 residues. Trimming cost V 0 bases and J 3 bases, with 17 bases left between them. The germline V gene has CDR1 LGHNA and CDR2 YSLEER. CDR3 in amino acids: CASSQESSGTFEETQYF. CDR3 DNA: TGCGCCAGCAGCCAAGAATCGTCCGGGACTTTCGAAGAGACCCAGTACTTC.

CDR3: CASSFGQAGYEQFF. CDR3 in DNA: TGTGCCAGCAGCTTTGGACAGGCCGGCTATGAGCAGTTCTTC. The V and J genes are TRBV11-2 and TRBJ2-1; 7 bases are a match to TRBD1. The V gene's germline CDR1 is SGHAT and CDR2 FQNNGV. Trimming took 3 bases from V and 8 from J; bases not matched to a gene: 7. The CDR3 loop spans 14 amino acids.

The chain combines TRBV29-1 with TRBJ2-1; 11 bases align to TRBD1. This CDR3 contains 13 residues. With 6 bases clipped from V and 7 bases from J, the junction kept 5 bases outside the gene matches. From germline, CDR1 is SQVTM and CDR2 ANQGSEA. CDR3 nucleotides: TGCAGCGTCGGACAGGGGGCGGTGAATGAGCAGTTCTTC. Translated, it gives CSVGQGAVNEQFF.

There are many counts of this clonotype. The V call is TRBV6-6, the J call TRBJ2-7; D gene unclear. CDR1 MNHNY and CDR2 SVGAGI come from the germline V gene (reference sequence). The V and J ends lost 2 bases and 5 bases respectively, with 13 bases between them. The CDR3 totals 14 residues. The CDR3 loop is CASSYRADPNEQYV. The CDR3 DNA reads TGTGCCAGCAGTTACCGGGCAGACCCCAACGAGCAGTACGTC.

This sequence joins TRBV18 and TRBJ1-1, with D uncertain. The CDR3 extends over 14 amino acids. The germline V gene encodes CDR1 KGHSH and CDR2 LQKENI. The V gene lost 3 bases and the J gene lost 3 bases, with 11 bases spanning the gap. For the CDR3, the DNA is TGTGCCAGCTCACCTTCTGAAGGCTACACTGAAGCTTTCTTT. As protein: CASSPSEGYTEAFF.

This clonotype was detected ten times or more. The chain combines TRBV7-9 with TRBJ2-5, with TRBD2 as a possible D gene (5 bases). The CDR3 sequence is 16 residues long. V lost 1 base and J lost 2, with 14 bases in between. The germline V gene has CDR1 SEHNR and CDR2 FQNEAQ (reference sequence). The CDR3 here is CASSLGVAGEQETQYF. The CDR3 nucleotides read TGTGCCAGCAGCTTAGGGGTCGCCGGGGAACAAGAGACCCAGTACTTC.

This clonotype has at least ten counts. This chain connects TRBV11-2 to TRBJ2-2, with D uncertain. This CDR3 is 15 amino acids long. Trimming removed 2 bases at V and 1 base at J, with 8 bases between. The V gene's germline CDR1 is SGHAT and CDR2 FQNNGV. CDR3 nucleotides: TGTGCCAGCAGCTTATCCAAAGGGAACACCGGGGAGCTGTTTTTT. This encodes CASSLSKGNTGELFF.

The chain recombines TRBV5-5 with TRBJ2-7; D may be TRBD1 (6 bases). V lost 1 base and J lost 3, with 14 bases in between. CDR1 and CDR2 from the germline V gene are SGHKS and YYEKEE (reference sequence). CDR3 size: 15 residues. The CDR3 region is CASSLFPGAIYEQYF. The CDR3, as DNA: TGTGCCAGCAGCTTGTTTCCAGGGGCCATCTACGAGCAGTACTTC.

The table lists this clonotype with many counts. V usage is TRBV7-2 and J usage is TRBJ2-4; unclear D gene. Trimming removed 1 base at V and 5 bases at J, with 15 bases between. Germline CDR1 is SGHTA and CDR2 is FQGNSA. This CDR3 is 16 amino acids long. The CDR3 loop is CASSLDYAGPQNIQYF. The CDR3 DNA is TGTGCCAGCAGCTTAGACTACGCCGGGCCCCAAAACATTCAGTACTTC. Supplemented by reference TRBV7-2 and TRBJ2-4, the full variable domain reads GAGVSQSPSNKVTEKGKDVELRCDPISGHTALYWYRQSLGQGLEFLIYFQGNSAPDKSGLPSDRFSAERTGGSVSTLTIQRTQQEDSAVYLCASSLDYAGPQNIQYFGAGTRLSVL.

The gene calls are TRBV4-1 and TRBJ2-7, with D tentatively TRBD2 (5 bases). The CDR3 loop spans 11 amino acids. Germline V gene sequence: CDR1 MGHRA, CDR2 YSYEKL. Deletions cut 5 bases from V and 6 bases from J, with 8 bases between. The CDR3 protein is CASSARGEQYF. The CDR3 bases are TGCGCCAGCAGCGCCCGGGGCGAGCAGTACTTC.

The sample holds a few counts of this clonotype. The gene calls are TRBV28 and TRBJ1-3; D is ambiguous. The CDR3 has 17 amino acids. Germline V gene sequence: CDR1 MDHEN, CDR2 SYDVKM. The V and J ends lost 3 bases and 0 bases respectively, with 15 bases between them. The CDR3 protein is CASSLIGRARSGNTIYF. For the CDR3, the DNA is TGTGCCAGCAGTTTGATTGGGAGGGCCCGCTCTGGAAACACCATATATTTT.

This clonotype has only a few counts. The chain uses TRBV6-2 or TRBV6-3 and TRBJ2-2; tentatively, D is TRBD2 (5 bases). The CDR3 contains 13 residues. Germline CDR1 MNHEY, CDR2 SVGEGT. The V end was cut by 5 bases, the J end by 9 bases, with 13 bases between. CDR3 protein: CASSQGLRRELFF. The CDR3 nucleotides are TGTGCCAGCAGTCAAGGACTGCGCAGGGAGCTGTTTTTT.

This clonotype was seen only a few times. The chain is built from TRBV27 and TRBJ1-6; unclear D gene. Germline assignment: CDR1 MNHEY and CDR2 SMNVEV (reference sequence). The CDR3 is 13 residues long. The V end was cut by 5 bases, the J end by 11 bases, with 13 bases between. Here the CDR3 reads CASSPRTTAPLHF. In DNA form, the CDR3 reads TGTGCCAGCAGTCCCCGGACTACTGCACCCCTCCACTTT.